The T cell receptor beta chain described here comes from a study of T cell changes during pregnancy in multiple sclerosis. Method: immunoSEQ multiplex PCR; TCRdb's copy keeps in-frame clones and lacks some. The table lists tens of thousands of clones, around nine tenths of them singletons. CDR3 length: 16 amino acids. Looked up from germline, CDR1 is SGDLS and CDR2 is YYNGEE. The trim removed 3 bases at V and 0 bases at J, leaving 7 bases unmatched. The source is a female donor in good health, enrolled as a control in a pregnancy study. The V gene is TRBV9, the J gene TRBJ2-3; 7 nucleotides line up with TRBD1. The sample in question was CD8+ T cells from peripheral blood mononuclear cells, obtained in the second trimester of pregnancy. This CDR3 reads CASSEGAQGSTDTQYF. CDR3 coding DNA: TGTGCCAGCAGCGAGGGGGCCCAGGGTAGCACAGATACGCAGTATTTT.